Each of the 10 T cell receptor beta chains below was sequenced from the same sample in a study of OX40 agonist ivuxolimab in advanced cancers. The method was immunoSEQ multiplex PCR; TCRdb's version includes in-frame clones alone and lacks a portion of them. The data hold around 12,000 clones, with around 87% observed a single time. Material: CD4+ or CD8+ T cells sorted from blood, obtained in a trial of the OX40 agonist ivuxolimab. All receptors derive from an adult with an advanced solid tumor such as melanoma, head and neck, liver or kidney cancer.

The rearrangement links TRBV25-1 to TRBJ2-5; possibly TRBD1 for D (5 bases). The germline gives CDR1 MGHDK, CDR2 SYGVNS. The CDR3 length is 16 residues. The ends were cut back, 2 bases at V and 4 bases at J, with 17 bases in the middle. The CDR3 nucleotides read TGTGCCAGCAGTGAACCCTTGGGTCTGGGGCGAGAGACCCAGTACTTC. This sequence encodes CASSEPLGLGRETQYF.

The gene calls are TRBV9 and TRBJ1-6, with a possible D match to TRBD1 (6 bases). The V gene's germline CDR1 is SGDLS and CDR2 YYNGEE. CDR3 length equals 14 residues. The V and J ends lost 4 bases and 10 bases respectively, with 15 bases between them. Written as DNA, the CDR3 is TGTGCCAGCAGCCTGGGTGAGGGGGACTCACCCCTCCACTTT. Its translation is CASSLGEGDSPLHF.

The genes are TRBV27 and TRBJ1-1; unclear D gene. This CDR3 region has 12 residues. CDR1 is MNHEY and CDR2 is SMNVEV in the germline V gene (reference sequence). V was trimmed by 6 bases and J by 8 bases, leaving 13 bases between them. The CDR3 region has the DNA TGTGCCAGCAGAGATCCGGCGGCGGAAGCTTTCTTT. This gives the protein CASRDPAAEAFF.

This chain uses TRBV2 with TRBJ2-1; no clear D. Germline assignment: CDR1 SNHLY and CDR2 FYNNEI. Trimming left V 8 bases short and J 5 bases short, with 10 bases between. The CDR3 is made up of 12 amino acids. For the CDR3, the DNA is TGTGCCAGCGGTAGGACGGACAATGAGCAGTTCTTC. This sequence encodes CASGRTDNEQFF.

The sample holds one count of this clone. The rearrangement uses TRBV5-1 and TRBJ2-4; 8 nucleotides match TRBD1. This CDR3 has 15 amino acids. The J segment lost 6 bases and the V segment lost 1 base, leaving 6 bases of the junction unmatched. Germline V gives CDR1 SGHRS, CDR2 YFSETQ. The CDR3, as DNA: TGCGCCAGCAGCTTGTCCCCCGGGACAGGAAACATTCAGTACTTC. Protein product: CASSLSPGTGNIQYF.

This clone was seen once. The rearrangement uses TRBV10-3 and TRBJ1-2; 11 nucleotides line up with TRBD1. The CDR3 sequence is 13 residues long. The V gene's germline CDR1 is ENHRY and CDR2 SYGVKD. V was clipped by 10 bases and J by 6 bases; unmatched bases: 7. The CDR3 loop reads CASRDRGIDGYTF. In nucleotides, the CDR3 is TGTGCCAGCCGGGACAGGGGGATTGATGGCTACACCTTC.

The genes are TRBV9 and TRBJ2-1; 9 nucleotides align to TRBD2. The length of the CDR3 is 15 residues. J was trimmed by 3 bases and V by 2 bases; bases with no gene match: 3. Germline-derived CDR1 and CDR2 are SGDLS and YYNGEE. The DNA of the CDR3 is TGTGCCAGCAGCGTTAGCGGGAGTTTCTACAATGAGCAGTTCTTC. This gives the protein CASSVSGSFYNEQFF.

The chain recombines TRBV19 with TRBJ1-6, with D perhaps TRBD1 (5 bases). Germline CDR1 is LNHDA and CDR2 is SQIVND (reference sequence). The CDR3 consists of 14 residues. V was pared by 10 bases and J by 6 bases, with 16 bases between. In nucleotides, the CDR3 is TGTGCCAATCCAAATGGGGGGTCTAATTCACCCCTCCACTTT. Translation: CANPNGGSNSPLHF.

The chain carries TRBV4-2 and TRBJ2-7, with D perhaps given as TRBD1 or TRBD2 (5 bases each). With 4 bases removed from V and 4 bases from J, the gap between germline ends came to 17 bases. The germline V gene encodes CDR1 LGHNA and CDR2 YNFKEQ. The CDR3 sequence is 15 residues long. The DNA of the CDR3 is TGTGCCAGCAGCCCACGGGACGCGGTCCCGTACGAGCAGTACTTC. Protein: CASSPRDAVPYEQYF.

This chain uses TRBV4-1 with TRBJ2-1; TRBD2 aligns across 12 bases. J was trimmed by 5 bases and V by 5 bases; bases with no gene match: 7. CDR1 and CDR2 (germline): MGHRA, YSYEKL. The CDR3 has 16 amino acids. Written as DNA, the CDR3 is TGCGCCAGCAGCGCCGGGACTAGCGGGCTCAACAATGAGCAGTTCTTC. Its protein product is CASSAGTSGLNNEQFF.